The 17 T cell receptor beta chains in this list originate from one sample, sequenced in a study of OX40 agonist ivuxolimab in advanced cancers. The repertoire was sequenced with immunoSEQ multiplex PCR; TCRdb's copy has only in-frame clones and lacks some. Of about 76,000 clones listed, roughly 85% are singletons. Sample: CD4+ or CD8+ T cells sorted from blood, taken in a trial of the OX40 agonist ivuxolimab. These receptors all stem from an adult with an advanced solid tumor such as melanoma, head and neck, liver or kidney cancer.

V is TRBV7-3 and J is TRBJ2-1; D is possibly TRBD1 (6 bases). CDR3 length: 13 residues. The germline gives CDR1 SGHTA, CDR2 FQGTGA. V gave up 4 bases and J gave up 4 bases, with 8 bases separating them. CDR3 in amino acids: CASSSQGYNEQFF. CDR3 sequence (DNA): TGTGCCAGCAGCTCACAGGGATACAATGAGCAGTTCTTC.

Only one count was recorded for this clone. The chain combines TRBV19 with TRBJ2-7; tentatively, D is TRBD2 (6 bases). Germline-derived CDR1 and CDR2 are LNHDA and SQIVND (reference sequence). The V end lost 2 bases, the J end lost 0 bases, and 17 bases lay between the germline ends. This CDR3 has 17 amino acids. The CDR3 protein is CASSIQSEGIVSYEQYF. The CDR3 DNA follows: TGTGCCAGTAGTATACAATCGGAGGGGATCGTCTCCTACGAGCAGTACTTC.

The count of this clone is one. This chain links TRBV5-4 with TRBJ1-6; 7 bases fit TRBD1. J was trimmed by 8 bases and V by 4 bases; bases with no gene match: 15. The germline CDR1 and CDR2 sequences are SGHNT and YYREEE (reference sequence). This CDR3 has 17 amino acids. Here the CDR3 reads CASSTLGQTRTHSPLHF. DNA of the CDR3: TGTGCCAGCAGCACCCTGGGACAGACTAGAACCCATTCACCCCTCCACTTT.

The V gene is TRBV7-3, the J gene TRBJ1-1; weak D call: TRBD1 (5 bases). This CDR3 is built from 13 residues. V was shortened by 0 bases and J by 4 bases, with 6 bases between the two germline ends. The germline gives CDR1 SGHTA, CDR2 FQGTGA. The CDR3 is CASSLTGATEAFF. CDR3 nucleotides: TGTGCCAGCAGCTTAACAGGGGCCACTGAAGCTTTCTTT.

V and J are TRBV2 and TRBJ2-7; a possible D gene is TRBD2 (5 bases). The germline V gene has CDR1 SNHLY and CDR2 FYNNEI. CDR3 size: 14 residues. The germline V and J ends were trimmed by 8 bases and 7 bases, with 21 bases remaining between them. The CDR3, as DNA: TGTGCCAGCGCGAGTGTTGGGCCCGAGGGAGAGCAGTACTTC. Its translation: CASASVGPEGEQYF. Filled out from reference TRBV2 and TRBJ2-7, the complete variable domain reads EPEVTQTPSHQVTQMGQEVILRCVPISNHLYFYWYRQILGQKVEFLVSFYNNEISEKSEIFDDQFSVERPDGSNFTLKIRSTKLEDSAMYFCASASVGPEGEQYFGPGTRLTVT.

This chain links TRBV7-8 with TRBJ2-7; D unclear. The CDR3 totals 14 residues. The germline CDR1 and CDR2 sequences are SGHVS and FQNEAQ. V shed 1 base and J shed 2 bases, with 9 bases lying between them. Here the CDR3 DNA reads TGTGCCAGCAGCTTAGATAGGTCCCCCTACGAGCAGTACTTC. It specifies CASSLDRSPYEQYF.

The V gene is TRBV6-1, the J gene TRBJ1-5; a weak D match, TRBD1 (5 bases). CDR1 MNHNS and CDR2 SASEGT come from the germline V gene. This CDR3 has 15 residues. With 1 base removed from V and 6 bases from J, the gap between germline ends came to 13 bases. CDR3 nucleotide sequence: TGTGCCAGCAGTGAAGACCGGCAGGGTGGTCAGCCCCAGCATTTT. It encodes CASSEDRQGGQPQHF.

This clone was seen once. The chain couples TRBV7-2 to TRBJ1-1, with 8 bases matching TRBD1. Trimming cost V 6 bases and J 6 bases; bases outside gene matches: 9. CDR3 size: 14 residues. CDR1 SGHTA and CDR2 FQGNSA come from the germline V gene. The CDR3 loop reads CASSPPGGSSEAFF. CDR3 bases: TGTGCCAGCAGTCCTCCAGGGGGCTCATCTGAAGCTTTCTTT.

The V call is TRBV7-9, the J call TRBJ2-7; D unresolved. Germline CDR1 and CDR2: SEHNR and FQNEAQ (reference sequence). This CDR3 has 15 amino acids. V shed 3 bases and J shed 3 bases, with 15 bases lying between them. The CDR3 sequence: CASSFDATLGYEQYF. In DNA, the CDR3 is TGTGCCAGCAGCTTTGATGCTACATTGGGCTACGAGCAGTACTTC.

The rearrangement links TRBV18 to TRBJ1-2; a weak D match, TRBD1 (5 bases). Germline V CDR1 and CDR2: KGHSH, LQKENI. V was shortened by 1 base and J by 4 bases, with 16 bases between the two germline ends. This CDR3 is 16 amino acids long. CDR3 coding DNA: TGTGCCAGCTCACCACAGATGGTTACCGGGGCCTATGGCTACACCTTC. The encoded protein is CASSPQMVTGAYGYTF. Full variable domain (missing parts from reference TRBV18 and TRBJ1-2): NAGVMQNPRHLVRRRGQEARLRCSPMKGHSHVYWYRQLPEEGLKFMVYLQKENIIDESGMPKERFSAEFPKEGPSILRIQQVVRGDSAAYFCASSPQMVTGAYGYTFGSGTRLTVV.

J is TRBJ1-1 and V is TRBV5-4; possible D gene TRBD1, 5 bases. CDR1 and CDR2 (germline): SGHNT, YYREEE (reference sequence). The CDR3 has 15 amino acids. Trimming pared 4 bases from V and 11 bases from J, leaving 24 bases between. CDR3 protein: CASSPLGRPTQDAFF. In nucleotides, the CDR3 is TGTGCCAGCAGCCCCTTAGGGCGACCCACACAGGACGCTTTCTTT.

The chain carries TRBV6-5 and TRBJ1-4; tentatively, D is TRBD1 (6 bases). This CDR3 has 16 amino acids. With 4 bases removed from V and 8 bases from J, the gap between germline ends came to 20 bases. CDR1 and CDR2 (germline): MNHEY, SVGAGI. The CDR3: CASSSPRGGAFEKLFF. CDR3 bases: TGTGCCAGCAGTTCCCCGCGAGGGGGGGCCTTCGAAAAACTGTTTTTT.

The rearrangement links TRBV5-6 to TRBJ1-6, with a weak D call TRBD1 (6 bases). The ends were cut back, 5 bases at V and 7 bases at J, with 16 bases in the middle. The germline V gene encodes CDR1 SGHDT and CDR2 YYEEEE. This CDR3 contains 15 residues. In nucleotides, the CDR3 is TGTGCCAGCAGACCATTCGACAGGAGCAATTCACCCCTCCACTTT. It yields the protein CASRPFDRSNSPLHF.

The gene calls are TRBV2 and TRBJ1-6; D not resolved. Germline V lookup: CDR1 SNHLY, CDR2 FYNNEI. V was cut by 4 bases and J by 10 bases, with 11 bases left in between. The CDR3 is made up of 13 amino acids. The CDR3 nucleotides read TGTGCCAGCAGTGTCGCTCTTGGGTCACCCCTCCACTTT. Amino acid sequence: CASSVALGSPLHF.

The genes are TRBV10-3 and TRBJ2-4; 10 bases line up with TRBD1. Per germline, CDR1 ENHRY and CDR2 SYGVKD. The CDR3 length is 14 residues. V trimming: 5 bases; J trimming: 5 bases; junction bases outside the gene matches: 3. As DNA, the CDR3 is TGTGCCATCAGTCCCGGGACAGGGGAAAACATTCAGTACTTC. This sequence encodes CAISPGTGENIQYF.

This sequence joins TRBV7-2 and TRBJ2-1; the D is unclear. The CDR3 consists of 12 residues. The V gene's germline CDR1 is SGHTA and CDR2 FQGNSA. The ends were cut back, 5 bases at V and 7 bases at J, with 9 bases in the middle. The CDR3 is CASSQMGNEQFF. The CDR3 region has the DNA TGTGCCAGCAGCCAGATGGGTAATGAGCAGTTCTTC. Looking up the rest from reference TRBV7-2 and TRBJ2-1 gives the full variable domain: GAGVSQSPSNKVTEKGKDVELRCDPISGHTALYWYRQSLGQGLEFLIYFQGNSAPDKSGLPSDRFSAERTGGSVSTLTIQRTQQEDSAVYLCASSQMGNEQFFGPGTRLTVL.

A remark on this clone: This sample also contains other DNA sequences that code for the same CDR3. The chain joins TRBV7-2 to TRBJ2-5; D not resolved. The CDR3 is 13 residues long. Trimming stripped 3 bases from V and 1 base from J, with 6 bases between. Germline CDR1 and CDR2: SGHTA and FQGNSA. CDR3 nucleotides: TGTGCCAGCAGCTTCGGTCTCCAAGAGACCCAGTACTTC. Protein product: CASSFGLQETQYF.